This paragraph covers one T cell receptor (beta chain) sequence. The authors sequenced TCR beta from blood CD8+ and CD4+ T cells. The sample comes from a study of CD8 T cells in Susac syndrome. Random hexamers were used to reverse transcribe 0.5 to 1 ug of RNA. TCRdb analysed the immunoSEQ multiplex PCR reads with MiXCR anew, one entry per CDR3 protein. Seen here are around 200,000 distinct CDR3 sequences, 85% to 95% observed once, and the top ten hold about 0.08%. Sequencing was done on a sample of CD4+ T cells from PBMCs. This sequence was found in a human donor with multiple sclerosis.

This chain's CDR3 is CASGRGPDYEQYF. The CDR3 DNA reads TGTGCCAGCGGCCGAGGCCCAGACTACGAGCAGTACTTC. The chain combines TRBV6-5 with TRBJ2-7; D is ambiguous. The CDR3 runs 13 residues. Per germline, CDR1 MNHEY and CDR2 SVGAGI. The V gene lost 8 bases and the J gene lost 3 bases, with 14 bases spanning the gap.